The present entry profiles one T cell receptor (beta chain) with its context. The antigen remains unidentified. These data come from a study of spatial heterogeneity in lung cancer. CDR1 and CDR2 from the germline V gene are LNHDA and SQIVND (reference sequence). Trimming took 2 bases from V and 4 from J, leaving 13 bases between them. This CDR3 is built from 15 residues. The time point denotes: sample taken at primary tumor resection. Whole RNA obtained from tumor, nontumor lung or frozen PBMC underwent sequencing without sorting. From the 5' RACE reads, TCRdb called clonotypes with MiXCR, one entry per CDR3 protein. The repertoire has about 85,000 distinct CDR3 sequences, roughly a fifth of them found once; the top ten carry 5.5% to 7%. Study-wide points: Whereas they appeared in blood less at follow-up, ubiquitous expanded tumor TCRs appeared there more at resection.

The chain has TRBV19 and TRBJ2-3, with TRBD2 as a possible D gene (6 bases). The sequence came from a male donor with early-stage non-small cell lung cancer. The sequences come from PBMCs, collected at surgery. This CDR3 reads CASSIFGGTADTQYF. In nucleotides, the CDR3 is TGTGCCAGTAGTATATTCGGGGGTACCGCAGATACGCAGTATTTT. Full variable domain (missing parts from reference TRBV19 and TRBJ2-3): DGGITQSPKYLFRKEGQNVTLSCEQNLNHDAMYWYRQDPGQGLRLIYYSQIVNDFQKGDIAEGYSVSREKKESFPLTVTSAQKNPTAFYLCASSIFGGTADTQYFGPGTRLTVL.